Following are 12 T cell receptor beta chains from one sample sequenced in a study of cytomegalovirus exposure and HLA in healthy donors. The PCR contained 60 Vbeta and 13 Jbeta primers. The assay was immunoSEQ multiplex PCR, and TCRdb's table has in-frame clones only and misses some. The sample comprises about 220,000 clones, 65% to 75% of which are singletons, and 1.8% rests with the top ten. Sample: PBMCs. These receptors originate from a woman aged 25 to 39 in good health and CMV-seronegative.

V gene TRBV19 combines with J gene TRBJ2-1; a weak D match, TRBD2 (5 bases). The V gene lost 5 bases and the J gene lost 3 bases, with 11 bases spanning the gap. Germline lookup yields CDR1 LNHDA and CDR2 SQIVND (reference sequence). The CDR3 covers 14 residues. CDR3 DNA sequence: TGTGCCAGTAGTTCTCCCGGGATCTACAATGAGCAGTTCTTC. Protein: CASSSPGIYNEQFF.

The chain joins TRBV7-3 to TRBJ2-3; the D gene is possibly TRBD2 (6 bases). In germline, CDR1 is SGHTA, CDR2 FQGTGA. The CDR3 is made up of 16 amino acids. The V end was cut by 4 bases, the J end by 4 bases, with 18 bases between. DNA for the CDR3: TGTGCCAGCAGCTCCTTCCGGCTAGCGAGAGCAGATACGCAGTATTTT. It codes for CASSSFRLARADTQYF. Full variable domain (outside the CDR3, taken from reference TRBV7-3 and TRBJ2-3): GAGVSQTPSNKVTEKGKYVELRCDPISGHTALYWYRQSLGQGPEFLIYFQGTGAADDSGLPNDRFFAVRPEGSVSTLKIQRTERGDSAVYLCASSSFRLARADTQYFGPGTRLTVL.

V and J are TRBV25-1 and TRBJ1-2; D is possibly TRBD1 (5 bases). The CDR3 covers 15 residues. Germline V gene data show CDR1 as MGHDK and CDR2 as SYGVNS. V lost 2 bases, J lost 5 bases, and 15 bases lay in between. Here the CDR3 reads CASSEQGTMSYGYTF. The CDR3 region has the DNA TGTGCCAGCAGTGAACAGGGTACTATGTCGTATGGCTACACCTTC.

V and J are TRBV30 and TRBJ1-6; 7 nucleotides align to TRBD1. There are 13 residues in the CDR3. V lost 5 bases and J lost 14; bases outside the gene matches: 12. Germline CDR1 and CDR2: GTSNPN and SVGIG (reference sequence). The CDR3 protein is CAWARQGLRALHF. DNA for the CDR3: TGTGCCTGGGCCCGACAGGGTCTAAGGGCCCTCCACTTT.

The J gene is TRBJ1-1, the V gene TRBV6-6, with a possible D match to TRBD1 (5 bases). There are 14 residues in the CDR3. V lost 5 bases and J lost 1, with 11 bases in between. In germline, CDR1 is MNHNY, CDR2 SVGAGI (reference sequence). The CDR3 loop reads CASSDGHPNTEAFF. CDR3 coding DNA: TGTGCCAGCAGTGATGGACACCCGAACACTGAAGCTTTCTTT.

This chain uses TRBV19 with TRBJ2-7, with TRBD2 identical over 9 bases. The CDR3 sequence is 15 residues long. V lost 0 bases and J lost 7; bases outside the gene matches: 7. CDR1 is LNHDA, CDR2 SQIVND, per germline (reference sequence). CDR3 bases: TGTGCCAGTAGTATAGAGGGCGGGGGGGCCAGGGAGCAGTACTTC. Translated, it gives CASSIEGGGAREQYF.

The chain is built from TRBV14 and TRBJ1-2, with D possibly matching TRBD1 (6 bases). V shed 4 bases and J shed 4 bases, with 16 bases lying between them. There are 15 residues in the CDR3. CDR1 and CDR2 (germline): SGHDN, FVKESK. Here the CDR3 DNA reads TGTGCCAGCAGCCGGGACGCCCAGGGGATCTATGGCTACACCTTC. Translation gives CASSRDAQGIYGYTF.

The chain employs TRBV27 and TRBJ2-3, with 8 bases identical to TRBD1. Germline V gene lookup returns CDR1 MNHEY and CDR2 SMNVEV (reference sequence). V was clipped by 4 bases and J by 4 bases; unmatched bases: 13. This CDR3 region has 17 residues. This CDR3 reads CASSSSPFSQGADTQYF. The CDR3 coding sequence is TGTGCCAGCAGTTCTTCCCCTTTCTCACAGGGGGCAGATACGCAGTATTTT.

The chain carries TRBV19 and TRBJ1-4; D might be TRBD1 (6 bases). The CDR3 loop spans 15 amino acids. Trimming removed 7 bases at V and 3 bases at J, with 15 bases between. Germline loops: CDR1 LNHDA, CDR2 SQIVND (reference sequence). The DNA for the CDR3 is TGTGCCAGTACCCTCAGGGGCAGTGCTAATGAAAAACTGTTTTTT. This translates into CASTLRGSANEKLFF.

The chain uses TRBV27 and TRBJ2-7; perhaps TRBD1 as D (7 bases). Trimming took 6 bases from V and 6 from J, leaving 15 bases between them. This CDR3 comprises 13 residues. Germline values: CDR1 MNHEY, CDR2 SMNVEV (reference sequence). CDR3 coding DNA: TGTGCCAGCAGCTTTACAGGGGAGGCCGAGCAGTACTTC. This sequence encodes CASSFTGEAEQYF.

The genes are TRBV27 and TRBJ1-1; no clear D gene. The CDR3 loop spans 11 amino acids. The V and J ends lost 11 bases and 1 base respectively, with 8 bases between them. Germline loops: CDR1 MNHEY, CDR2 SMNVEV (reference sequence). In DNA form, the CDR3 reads TGTGCCTCCTTCTGGAACACTGAAGCTTTCTTT. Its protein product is CASFWNTEAFF.

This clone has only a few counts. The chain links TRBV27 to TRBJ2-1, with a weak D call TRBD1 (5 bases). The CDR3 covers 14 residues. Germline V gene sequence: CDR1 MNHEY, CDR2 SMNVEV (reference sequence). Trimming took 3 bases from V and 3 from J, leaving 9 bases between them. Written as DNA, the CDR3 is TGTGCCAGCAGTTTTCAGGGAAGCTACAATGAGCAGTTCTTC. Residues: CASSFQGSYNEQFF.